This T cell receptor (beta chain) appears in the sequencing data of a study of blood T cell repertoires in COVID-19. Measured with immunoSEQ multiplex PCR; TCRdb has only the in-frame clones, and not every one. The sample lists 250,000 or so clones; roughly 80% were seen once. V lost 3 bases to trimming and J lost 9 bases, with 16 bases between them. Germline V gene lookup returns CDR1 SGHKS and CDR2 YYEKEE (reference sequence). The CDR3 covers 14 residues. The rearrangement links TRBV5-5 to TRBJ2-1; D perhaps matches TRBD2 (5 bases). The receptor's source is a man in his fifties or sixties who had recovered from COVID-19. What was sequenced was PBMCs or T cells enriched from blood (not recorded which). CDR3 sequence (DNA): TGTGCCAGCAGCTCCATCCTACTAGTCATTGAGCAGTTCTTC. Translation gives CASSSILLVIEQFF.